One sample yielded the 25 T cell receptor beta chains listed below, sequenced in a study of shared clonotypes between healthy human individuals. Repertoires were generated with immunoSEQ multiplex PCR, while TCRdb's copy carries only in-frame clones and drops some. This table has 2 million to 3 million clones, 90% to 95% appearing once. Sequencing was done on a sample of naive CD4+ T cells sorted from blood. Subset given: CD45RA+ positively selected. The receptors were sampled from a man between 18 and 29 years old in good health.

This sequence joins TRBV6-6 and TRBJ2-5, with 7 bases fitting TRBD1. CDR3 length: 14 residues. Germline V gives CDR1 MNHNY, CDR2 SVGAGI (reference sequence). The V and J ends lost 4 bases and 2 bases, in that order; junction bases with no gene match: 4. The CDR3: CASSSPGQQETQYF. The DNA of the CDR3 is TGTGCCAGCAGTTCACCGGGACAGCAAGAGACCCAGTACTTC.

V usage is TRBV6-5 and J usage is TRBJ1-2; D possibly corresponds to TRBD1 (6 bases). The CDR3 extends over 15 amino acids. Deletions cut 3 bases from V and 3 bases from J, with 14 bases between. Germline loops: CDR1 MNHEY, CDR2 SVGAGI. The CDR3, as DNA: TGTGCCAGCAGTTATGAGGGCAGGGGAGACTATGGCTACACCTTC. Its translation is CASSYEGRGDYGYTF.

This chain uses TRBV6-5 with TRBJ1-1; D perhaps matches TRBD1 (6 bases). CDR1 is MNHEY and CDR2 is SVGAGI in the germline V gene. Trimming took 2 bases from V and 1 from J, leaving 14 bases between them. The CDR3 totals 16 residues. The CDR3 DNA is TGTGCCAGCAGTTACGGTTCAGGGGCATCGAACACTGAAGCTTTCTTT. Amino acids: CASSYGSGASNTEAFF.

This chain uses TRBV6-5 with TRBJ2-2; 8 bases map to TRBD2. Germline CDR1 and CDR2: MNHEY and SVGAGI. Losses at the gene ends were 2 bases for V and 4 bases for J; bases not matched to a gene: 3. The CDR3 is 15 amino acids. The CDR3 DNA reads as TGTGCCAGCAGTTACCCCAGCGGGAGCACCGGGGAGCTGTTTTTT. This translates into CASSYPSGSTGELFF.

The chain links TRBV11-3 to TRBJ1-6, with D maybe TRBD1 (6 bases). The CDR3 sequence is 15 residues long. V was clipped by 1 base and J by 5 bases, with 9 bases between them. Looked up from germline, CDR1 is SGHNT and CDR2 is YENEEA. CDR3: CASSLASGDNSPLHF. The CDR3, as DNA: TGTGCCAGCAGCTTAGCGTCAGGGGATAATTCACCCCTCCACTTT.

Concerning this clone itself: Other nucleotide sequences in the sample specify the same CDR3. The V call is TRBV9, the J call TRBJ2-2; the match to TRBD2 covers 11 bases. With V trimmed by 2 bases and J by 5 bases, 2 bases remained unmatched. CDR3 length: 15 residues. CDR1 and CDR2 (germline): SGDLS, YYNGEE. CDR3 in DNA: TGTGCCAGCAGCGTTAGCGGGGGGGCTACCGGGGAGCTGTTTTTT. Translated: CASSVSGGATGELFF.

This clone was seen only once. The V and J genes are TRBV30 and TRBJ1-4; 8 nucleotides agree with TRBD1. This CDR3 is 15 amino acids long. Per the germline V gene, CDR1 is GTSNPN and CDR2 is SVGIG (reference sequence). J lost 5 bases, V lost 4 bases, and 9 bases had no gene match. The CDR3 region has the DNA TGTGCCTGGAAGACCCGGACAGGGAAAAATGAAAAACTGTTTTTT. As protein: CAWKTRTGKNEKLFF. Complete variable domain (other parts from reference TRBV30 and TRBJ1-4): SQTIHQWPATLVQPVGSPLSLECTVEGTSNPNLYWYRQAAGRGLQLLFYSVGIGQISSEVPQNLSASRPQDRQFILSSKKLLLSDSGFYLCAWKTRTGKNEKLFFGSGTQLSVL.

The chain combines TRBV9 with TRBJ2-2; D gene ambiguous. The germline V gene has CDR1 SGDLS and CDR2 YYNGEE. Trimming stripped 2 bases from V and 0 bases from J, with 11 bases between. CDR3 size: 16 residues. The DNA of the CDR3 is TGTGCCAGCAGCGTGCCCTCCCAGGCGAACACCGGGGAGCTGTTTTTT. It is translated as CASSVPSQANTGELFF.

J is TRBJ2-6 and V is TRBV19, with 11 bases fitting TRBD1. The CDR3 runs to 18 residues. The ends lost 3 bases at V and 2 bases at J; junction bases unmatched: 6. The germline CDR1 and CDR2 sequences are LNHDA and SQIVND (reference sequence). The CDR3, as DNA: TGTGCCAGTAGTATCGGGACAGGGGGTAAGACTGGGGCCAACGTCCTGACTTTC. Residues: CASSIGTGGKTGANVLTF.

Regarding this clone: Other DNA sequences of this sample code for an identical CDR3. The rearrangement uses TRBV20-1 and TRBJ1-2; 8 bases agree with TRBD1. The junction had 0 bases not matched to a gene; V was cut back by 4 bases and J by 8 bases. This CDR3 has 10 residues. CDR1 is DFQATT and CDR2 is SNEGSKA in the germline V gene (reference sequence). CDR3 nucleotide sequence: TGCAGTGCTACAGGGGGCGGCTACACCTTC. Protein: CSATGGGYTF.

The chain combines TRBV11-1 with TRBJ2-1, with D hard to call. With 3 bases removed from V and 0 bases from J, the gap between germline ends came to 9 bases. CDR1 and CDR2 from the germline V gene are SGHAT and FQDESV (reference sequence). The CDR3 length is 15 residues. The CDR3 DNA reads as TGTGCCAGCAGCTTTGGGGTAAGCTCCTACAATGAGCAGTTCTTC. It yields the protein CASSFGVSSYNEQFF.

The chain uses TRBV11-2 and TRBJ2-3; 8 nucleotides agree with TRBD1. Germline loops: CDR1 SGHAT, CDR2 FQNNGV. J was trimmed by 10 bases and V by 4 bases; bases with no gene match: 1. This CDR3 comprises 11 residues. CDR3 region: CASSSTGAQYF. DNA for the CDR3: TGTGCCAGCAGCTCGACAGGGGCGCAGTATTTT.

The sample holds one count of this clone. The J gene is TRBJ2-7, the V gene TRBV7-9; D might be TRBD2 (5 bases). The CDR3 totals 15 residues. The germline V and J ends were trimmed by 2 bases and 1 base, with 12 bases remaining between them. CDR1 and CDR2 from the germline V gene are SEHNR and FQNEAQ (reference sequence). CDR3 sequence: CASSLSGSMSYEQYF. The CDR3 region has the DNA TGTGCCAGCAGCTTAAGTGGGAGTATGTCCTACGAGCAGTACTTC. The variable domain in full, with the rest retrieved from reference TRBV7-9 and TRBJ2-7, is DTGVSQNPRHKITKRGQNVTFRCDPISEHNRLYWYRQTLGQGPEFLTYFQNEAQLEKSRLLSDRFSAERPKGSFSTLEIQRTEQGDSAMYLCASSLSGSMSYEQYFGPGTRLTVT.

This chain connects TRBV28 to TRBJ1-2; D remains ambiguous. V was cut by 2 bases and J by 1 base, with 5 bases left in between. Germline V gene data show CDR1 as MDHEN and CDR2 as SYDVKM. The CDR3 is made up of 13 amino acids. CDR3 region: CASSLANNYGYTF. In DNA, the CDR3 is TGTGCCAGCAGTTTAGCTAATAACTATGGCTACACCTTC.

The V gene is TRBV18, the J gene TRBJ2-5, with D unclear. The length of the CDR3 is 13 residues. In germline, CDR1 is KGHSH, CDR2 LQKENI. Trimming removed 2 bases from V and 5 bases from J, with 9 bases in between. In DNA, the CDR3 is TGTGCCAGCTCACCAAGCCTAGAGGAGACCCAGTACTTC. It encodes CASSPSLEETQYF.

The chain has TRBV5-8 and TRBJ1-3; 9 bases are a match to TRBD1. V was pared by 1 base and J by 4 bases, with 3 bases of the junction left unmatched. CDR3 length: 15 residues. CDR1 is SGHTS, CDR2 YDEGEE, per germline. CDR3: CASSLQGQGGNTIYF. The CDR3 DNA is TGTGCCAGCAGCTTGCAGGGACAGGGAGGAAACACCATATATTTT.

This clone has just one count. The V gene is TRBV23-1, the J gene TRBJ2-7; 9 bases are shared with TRBD1. TRBV23-1 counts as an open reading frame of uncertain function. This CDR3 comprises 16 residues. V shed 0 bases, J shed 0 bases, and the junction held 3 bases outside the gene matches. CDR3: CASSQSATGGSYEQYF. CDR3 nucleotides: TGCGCCAGCAGTCAATCTGCGACAGGGGGCTCCTACGAGCAGTACTTC.

The rearrangement joins TRBV6-6 to TRBJ2-5; 9 nucleotides agree with TRBD1. Germline CDR1 and CDR2: MNHNY and SVGAGI (reference sequence). The CDR3 extends over 14 amino acids. The V and J ends lost 6 bases and 5 bases, in that order; junction bases with no gene match: 7. In DNA form, the CDR3 reads TGTGCCAGCAGGTTACAGGGGGCGGTGGAGACCCAGTACTTC. This codes for CASRLQGAVETQYF.

This chain links TRBV5-1 with TRBJ2-3; 14 nucleotides agree with TRBD2. V was pared by 0 bases and J by 3 bases, with 3 bases of the junction left unmatched. From germline, CDR1 is SGHRS and CDR2 YFSETQ. This CDR3 contains 17 residues. CDR3 nucleotides: TGCGCCAGCAGCTTGGACGGGACTAGCGGGAGAACAGATACGCAGTATTTT. Translating it yields CASSLDGTSGRTDTQYF.

This chain joins TRBV5-6 and TRBJ2-2, with 11 bases aligning to TRBD1. CDR3 length: 17 residues. The V and J ends lost 4 bases and 2 bases, in that order; junction bases with no gene match: 7. The V gene's germline CDR1 is SGHDT and CDR2 YYEEEE. The CDR3 bases are TGTGCCAGCAGCATGGACAGGGGGCTCCGCAACACCGGGGAGCTGTTTTTT. It specifies CASSMDRGLRNTGELFF.

The chain carries TRBV4-1 and TRBJ1-1, with D hard to call. CDR1 and CDR2 (germline): MGHRA, YSYEKL. Trimming removed 4 bases at V and 1 base at J, with 10 bases between. This CDR3 has 14 residues. The CDR3 region has the DNA TGCGCCAGCAGCCGAGTGCGGGGGAACACTGAAGCTTTCTTT. Residues: CASSRVRGNTEAFF.

The V and J genes are TRBV18 and TRBJ2-7, with D possibly being TRBD1 (5 bases). Trimming took 0 bases from V and 6 from J, leaving 15 bases between them. The CDR3 covers 15 residues. Per the germline V gene, CDR1 is KGHSH and CDR2 is LQKENI. CDR3 protein: CASSPPNRPPGEQYF. CDR3 bases: TGTGCCAGCTCACCACCGAACAGGCCTCCAGGCGAGCAGTACTTC.

This clone was observed a single time. The V call is TRBV30, the J call TRBJ2-7; possible D gene TRBD1, 5 bases. CDR3 length: 14 amino acids. Germline V gene data show CDR1 as GTSNPN and CDR2 as SVGIG (reference sequence). Trimming stripped 0 bases from V and 6 bases from J, with 15 bases between. In DNA form, the CDR3 reads TGTGCCTGGAGTGTACGGCCCTCAAGGGGCGAGCAGTACTTC. Amino acids: CAWSVRPSRGEQYF.

Regarding this clone: Other DNA variants within this sample encode the same CDR3. The J gene is TRBJ1-1, the V gene TRBV7-2; 10 bases align to TRBD1. The CDR3 runs 15 residues. Trimming at V came to 3 bases and at J to 0 bases, leaving 1 base not matched to a gene. Germline-derived CDR1 and CDR2 are SGHTA and FQGNSA. The CDR3 coding sequence is TGTGCCAGCAGCTTGACAGGGGGCGTGAACACTGAAGCTTTCTTT. It specifies CASSLTGGVNTEAFF.

The DNA of the CDR3 is TGTGCCAGCAGCTTTGGGGGCTTGGACTATGGCTACACCTTC. Its protein product is CASSFGGLDYGYTF. The V and J genes are TRBV5-6 and TRBJ1-2, with a weak D call TRBD1 (6 bases). Germline CDR1 SGHDT, CDR2 YYEEEE. The CDR3 consists of 14 residues. Trimming pared 2 bases from V and 3 bases from J, leaving 11 bases between.